A selection of T cell receptor beta chains follows, all from one sample in a study of OX40 agonist ivuxolimab in advanced cancers. Method: immunoSEQ multiplex PCR; TCRdb's copy keeps in-frame clones and lacks some. The repertoire holds fewer than 55,000 clones, with about 90% as singletons. The specimen comprised CD4+ or CD8+ T cells sorted from blood, sampled in a trial of the OX40 agonist ivuxolimab. The source of these receptors is an adult with an advanced solid tumor such as melanoma, head and neck, liver or kidney cancer. CDR3s include the opening cysteine and the closing phenylalanine or tryptophan. A D gene is named only where the DNA matches it firmly. Clone size is stated in some rows and not others, as once, few, many or a class when expanded.

TRBJ2-6,-,13,TRBV6-9,once,TGTGCCACCGGACCTTCTGGGGCCAACGTCCTGACTTTC,CATGPSGANVLTF
TRBJ2-1,TRBD1,14,TRBV7-9,-,TGTGCCAGCAGCCGGGACAGTTCCTACAATGAGCAGTTCTTC,CASSRDSSYNEQFF
TRBJ2-3,TRBD1,15,TRBV11-2,-,TGTGCCAGCAGCTTTTTACAGGGGGACACAGATACGCAGTATTTT,CASSFLQGDTDTQYF
TRBJ2-1,TRBD2,15,TRBV5-1,-,TGCGCCAGCGGGCTTCTTAGCGGGACCGGGGGCGAGCAGTTCTTC,CASGLLSGTGGEQFF
TRBJ2-1,-,16,TRBV5-1,-,TGCGCCAGCAGCTTGCCCCTTATAGAAACAGGGAATGAGCAGTTCTTC,CASSLPLIETGNEQFF
TRBJ1-5,-,12,TRBV30,-,TGTGCCTGGAGTGTTCGGAGTCAGCCCCAGCATTTT,CAWSVRSQPQHF
TRBJ1-6,-,14,TRBV19,once,TGTGCCAGTAGTGTGGACAAATATGGTTCACCCCTCCACTTT,CASSVDKYGSPLHF
TRBJ1-5,TRBD1,18,TRBV7-9,-,TGTGCCAGCAGCTCGGGCCCCAAACAGGGGGCGCGGAGTCAGCCCCAGCATTTT,CASSSGPKQGARSQPQHF
TRBJ2-5,TRBD2,18,TRBV7-2,-,TGTGCCAGCAGCTTGCAAGCAGCGGGAGGAGGGGGCCAAGAGACCCAGTACTTC,CASSLQAAGGGGQETQYF
TRBJ1-2,-,14,TRBV7-2,-,TGTGCCAGCAGCTTGCGTAAAGCTAACTATGGCTACACCTTC,CASSLRKANYGYTF
TRBJ1-1,TRBD1,18,TRBV5-5,-,TGTGCCAGCAGACAGACAGGGGGCGGTTTTTATTTAGTCACTGAAGCTTTCTTT,CASRQTGGGFYLVTEAFF
TRBJ1-5,TRBD1,13,TRBV6-6,-,TGTGCCAGCACTAGGACAGGGGCTCAGCCCCAGCATTTT,CASTRTGAQPQHF
TRBJ2-7,TRBD2,18,TRBV10-3,once,TGTGCCATCAGATCGCGTGCGACTAGCGGGGGCGGGGGTTACGAGCAGTACTTC,CAIRSRATSGGGGYEQYF
TRBJ2-5,-,16,TRBV1,-,TGCACCAGCAGCCAGGAGGTAGGACGGCAGCAAGAGACCCAGTACTTC,CTSSQEVGRQQETQYF
TRBJ2-5,-,15,TRBV19,-,TGTGCCAGTAGTATCGGTCGGCAGGGCAAAGAGACCCAGTACTTC,CASSIGRQGKETQYF
TRBJ1-2,-,14,TRBV4-3,-,TGCGCCAGCAGCCGGTTCCGGACTAATTATGGCTACACCTTC,CASSRFRTNYGYTF
TRBJ1-5,TRBD1,15,TRBV18,few,TGTGCCAGCTCACGGGGGGACAGTAGCAATCAGCCCCAGCATTTT,CASSRGDSSNQPQHF
TRBJ1-2,-,14,TRBV10-3,-,TGTGCCATCAGCGCAGATGGGACTATAGGTGGCTACACCTTC,CAISADGTIGGYTF
TRBJ1-1,TRBD1,15,TRBV5-1,-,TGCGCCAGCAGCCCCTTTGGACAGGTGAACACTGAAGCTTTCTTT,CASSPFGQVNTEAFF
TRBJ2-3,TRBD1,17,TRBV5-8,once,TGTGCCAGCAGCTTGGGACAGGGGGCGCGAAGCACAGATACGCAGTATTTT,CASSLGQGARSTDTQYF
TRBJ1-4,-,14,TRBV7-8,-,TGTGCCAGCAGCCCCAGGGGCGAGGATGAAAAACTGTTTTTT,CASSPRGEDEKLFF
TRBJ2-1,TRBD2,16,TRBV5-1,-,TGCGCCAGCAGCTCGGGGCTAGCGGGATTTTACAATGAGCAGTTCTTC,CASSSGLAGFYNEQFF
TRBJ2-3,TRBD1,16,TRBV7-8,-,TGTGCCAGCAGCTTAGTCGGGACAGGGGGCTCAGATACGCAGTATTTT,CASSLVGTGGSDTQYF
TRBJ1-5,-,14,TRBV6-5,-,TGTGCCAGCAGTAGGACAAGGGAAGGATCACCCCAGCATTTT,CASSRTREGSPQHF
TRBJ2-5,-,14,TRBV7-2,once,TGTGCCAGCAGCTTAAGTCTTCCAACAGGTGACCAGTACTTC,CASSLSLPTGDQYF
TRBJ1-1,-,14,TRBV16,once,TGTGCCAGCAGCCAAGGGCAGACGATCACTGAAGCTTTCTTT,CASSQGQTITEAFF
TRBJ2-1,-,15,TRBV18,-,TGTGCCAGCTCACCATTGGGTAGCGGCTACAATGAGCAGTTCTTC,CASSPLGSGYNEQFF
TRBJ2-5,TRBD2,16,TRBV6-1,-,TGTGCCAGCAGTGAAAGGGGTCTAGCGGGAGTAGAGACCCAGTACTTC,CASSERGLAGVETQYF
TRBJ1-1,-,12,TRBV10-3,-,TGTGCCATCAGGTCAGTAGTAACTGAAGCTTTCTTT,CAIRSVVTEAFF
TRBJ2-1,-,12,TRBV18,-,TGTGCCAGCTCACCAACAGAACATGAGCAGTTCTTC,CASSPTEHEQFF
TRBJ1-3,-,14,TRBV25-1,once,TGTGCCAGCAGTGGAGGCAACTCTGGAAACACCATATATTTT,CASSGGNSGNTIYF
TRBJ1-5,TRBD1,14,TRBV5-1,-,TGCGCCAGCAGCTCGGGGACAGGTAATCAGCCCCAGCATTTT,CASSSGTGNQPQHF
TRBJ1-1,TRBD1,14,TRBV28,few,TGTGCCAGCGAAGGACAGGGGGCTAACACTGAAGCTTTCTTT,CASEGQGANTEAFF
TRBJ1-5,-,13,TRBV30,-,TGTGCCTGGAGTTTGGGCCCTCTTCAGCCCCAGCATTTT,CAWSLGPLQPQHF
TRBJ2-2,-,14,TRBV28,once,TGTGCCAGCAAGCCCATGCAGTTCACCGGGGAGCTGTTTTTT,CASKPMQFTGELFF
TRBJ2-5,-,14,TRBV7-2,-,TGTGCCAGCAGCAAGGTCCTTAAACAAGAGACCCAGTACTTC,CASSKVLKQETQYF
TRBJ2-5,-,15,TRBV7-8,-,TGTGCCAGCAGCTTAGGGGACTCCTTAGCAGAGACCCAGTACTTC,CASSLGDSLAETQYF
TRBJ2-4,TRBD1,13,TRBV18,-,TGTGCCAGCTCACTACAGGGGGGAAACATTCAGTACTTC,CASSLQGGNIQYF
TRBJ1-5,TRBD1,18,TRBV4-1,-,TGCGCCAGCAGCCAAGGCGGATTCAGGACAGGGAGATATCAGCCCCAGCATTTT,CASSQGGFRTGRYQPQHF
TRBJ2-1,-,15,TRBV25-1,-,TGTGCCAGCAGTGAACCAGGCCCTTCCTACAATGAGCAGTTCTTC,CASSEPGPSYNEQFF
TRBJ2-7,TRBD2,16,TRBV10-1,-,TGCGCCAGCAGTGCCGATCCTAGCGGGAGTAAGTACGAGCAGTACTTC,CASSADPSGSKYEQYF
TRBJ1-2,-,13,TRBV5-6,-,TGTGCCAGCAGCGCGGGGGGGCTTATCGGCTACACCTTC,CASSAGGLIGYTF
TRBJ1-1,-,13,TRBV6-5,-,TGTGCCAGCAGTTACGAGGGGAACACTGAAGCTTTCTTT,CASSYEGNTEAFF
TRBJ2-3,-,15,TRBV9,once,TGTGCCAGCAGCCTGGGGGACTCTCACACAGATACGCAGTATTTT,CASSLGDSHTDTQYF
TRBJ1-2,-,14,TRBV7-8,-,TGTGCCAGCAGCTTGGATGACAGGAGCTATGGCTACACCTTC,CASSLDDRSYGYTF
TRBJ1-3,-,15,TRBV6-1,-,TGTGCCAGCAGTGCCTGGACCGGGTCTGGAAACACCATATATTTT,CASSAWTGSGNTIYF
TRBJ1-5,TRBD1,15,TRBV5-1,-,TGCGCCAGCAGCCTGGGACAGGGGGGCAATCAGCCCCAGCATTTT,CASSLGQGGNQPQHF
TRBJ1-2,TRBD1,14,TRBV6-5,-,TGTGCCAGCAGTTATCTCAGGGGGAACTATGGCTACACCTTC,CASSYLRGNYGYTF
TRBJ2-3,TRBD2,18,TRBV7-2,-,TGTGCCAGCAGCTTAGAAGCGGGGGCGACCGGGACCACAGATACGCAGTATTTT,CASSLEAGATGTTDTQYF
TRBJ1-2,-,13,TRBV7-2,once,TGTGCCAGCAGCCCCACCAGACTCTATGGCTACACCTTC,CASSPTRLYGYTF
TRBJ1-1,TRBD1,17,TRBV7-2,-,TGTGCCAGCAGCTTAAACGGACAGGGGATTATGAACACTGAAGCTTTCTTT,CASSLNGQGIMNTEAFF